This is a list of T cell receptor beta chains from one sample in a study of blood T cells in healthy people across ages. MiXCR was run by TCRdb on the 5' RACE reads, yielding one entry per CDR3 protein. The data show approximately 800,000 distinct CDR3 sequences, with about three fifths seen just once and roughly 20% held by the top ten. The sequencing input was blood. The source of these receptors is a man aged 25 to 40 in good health. Each CDR3 is given with its conserved first and last residue. A D gene is named only where the DNA matches it firmly. Clone sizes are given selectively: once, few, many, or a class where the clone is expanded.

j_gene | abundance | d_gene | v_gene | CDR3nt | CDR3aa
TRBJ2-7 | - | - | TRBV11-2 | TGTGCCAGCAGCCGAGCTGGTGAGGGACATCCGCAGTACTTC | CASSRAGEGHPQYF
TRBJ2-1 | - | - | TRBV6-6 | TGTGCCAGCAGCAAAACTGGGGGTAGGGGGGGCAATGAGCAGTTCTTC | CASSKTGGRGGNEQFF
TRBJ1-2 | few | - | TRBV7-2 | TGTGCCAGCAGCTTCCGAGGCGGGGACTTACCCAATGGCTACACCTTC | CASSFRGGDLPNGYTF
TRBJ2-7 | once | TRBD1 | TRBV6-5 | TGTGCCAGCAGGCCTAGACAGGGGAACTACGAGCAGTACTTC | CASRPRQGNYEQYF
TRBJ1-2 | - | - | TRBV6-5 | TGTGCCAGTCGTGCCCCGTCAGACTATGGCTACACCTTC | CASRAPSDYGYTF
TRBJ1-2 | few | - | TRBV6-1 | TGTGCCAGCAGTGAATGGGACTTCGGGAACGGAGGCTACACCTTC | CASSEWDFGNGGYTF
TRBJ1-5 | - | - | TRBV10-3 | TGTGCCATCAGTGGGGACGGGTGGGGAGAGCCCCAGCATTTT | CAISGDGWGEPQHF
TRBJ2-3 | - | TRBD2 | TRBV7-2 | TGTGCCAGCAGTCCGACTAGCAGCACCACAGATACGCAGTATTTT | CASSPTSSTTDTQYF
TRBJ2-1 | once | TRBD2 | TRBV27 | TGTGCCAGCCGAAGGGGAGGGAGAAGTTACAATGAGCAGTTCTTC | CASRRGGRSYNEQFF
TRBJ2-4 | few | - | TRBV4-2 | TGTGCCAGCAGCCAAGACGAAAGGGGGAGCGGGGCCAAAAACATTCAGTACTTC | CASSQDERGSGAKNIQYF
TRBJ2-3 | - | - | TRBV4-3 | TGCGCCAGCAGCCAACAGAACAGAGGAGTGGGAGGCAGGCAGTATTTT | CASSQQNRGVGGRQYF
TRBJ2-5 | few | TRBD2 | TRBV25-1 | TGTGCCAGCAGCCGGGCGGGGGGAGAGACCCAGTACTTC | CASSRAGGETQYF
TRBJ1-2 | - | TRBD1 | TRBV19 | TGTGCCAGTAGTCTTACAGGGGTGAGTGGCTACACCTTC | CASSLTGVSGYTF
TRBJ2-5 | few | - | TRBV30 | TGTGCCTGGAGGCCCACCACCGGGACTGAGTACTTC | CAWRPTTGTEYF
TRBJ2-5 | - | TRBD1 | TRBV12-3/TRBV12-4 | TGTGCCAGCCTACAGGGGCTCCAAGAGACCCAGTACTTC | CASLQGLQETQYF
TRBJ2-1 | - | - | TRBV6-5 | TGTGCCAGCAGTTACTCGGGGCGGAGTGAGAATGAGCAGTTCTTC | CASSYSGRSENEQFF
TRBJ1-2 | - | - | TRBV6-5 | TGTGCCAGCAGCCCATGGGGTGCAACTGGGGGCTATGGCTACACCTTC | CASSPWGATGGYGYTF
TRBJ2-7 | few | - | TRBV7-2 | TGTGCCAGCAGCTTGGGCAAGCTGTCCGAGCAGTACTTC | CASSLGKLSEQYF
TRBJ2-5 | - | - | TRBV6-2/TRBV6-3 | TGTGCCAGCAGTTACTCGACGTCTCGGTGGGAGGAAGAGACCCAGTACTTC | CASSYSTSRWEEETQYF
TRBJ2-1 | - | - | TRBV14 | TGTGCCAGCAGCCAAGGTCGAGGGCTGAACAATGAGCAGTTCTTC | CASSQGRGLNNEQFF
TRBJ2-7 | - | TRBD2 | TRBV20-1 | TGCAGTGCGGCCAGGGCGGGGGGCTACGAGCAGTACTTC | CSAARAGGYEQYF
TRBJ1-5 | - | TRBD1 | TRBV7-2 | TGTGCCAGCAGCCCCGGGACAGGCTTCAATCAGCCCCAGCATTTT | CASSPGTGFNQPQHF
TRBJ1-1 | few | - | TRBV20-1 | TGCAGTGCTAGAGGCCAGGCGGGGGGAGTCACTGAAGCTTTCTTT | CSARGQAGGVTEAFF
TRBJ2-3 | - | - | TRBV7-3 | TGTGCCAGCAGCCCTGACATCCCGGGCACAGATACGCAGTATTTT | CASSPDIPGTDTQYF
TRBJ2-7 | - | TRBD1 | TRBV10-3 | TGTGCCACGAGTAAGGGGACAGACTCCTACGAGCAGTACTTC | CATSKGTDSYEQYF
TRBJ2-3 | - | TRBD2 | TRBV29-1 | TGCAGCGTTGCACTCGATGGACTAGCGGGAGGAGCCACAGATACGCAGTATTTT | CSVALDGLAGGATDTQYF
TRBJ1-2 | - | - | TRBV6-1 | TGTGCCAGCAGTGTGATATATGGCTACACCTTC | CASSVIYGYTF
TRBJ1-2 | - | TRBD1 | TRBV5-1 | TGCGCCAGCACCCCACCCGGGGCAGGGGGCGACTATGGCTACACCTTC | CASTPPGAGGDYGYTF
TRBJ2-1 | - | TRBD1 | TRBV25-1 | TGTGCCAGCAGTGAACCATCGGGACAGGGGACGAGTGGTGAGCAGTTCTTC | CASSEPSGQGTSGEQFF
TRBJ2-7 | - | TRBD2 | TRBV7-2 | TGTGCCAGCAGCTCCCCAATGGGCGGGAGACCCTACGAGCAGTACTTC | CASSSPMGGRPYEQYF
TRBJ1-1 | few | - | TRBV20-1 | TGCAGTGCTAGAGAGCCCTCCGGGGTTTACACTGAAGCTTTCTTT | CSAREPSGVYTEAFF
TRBJ1-2 | - | - | TRBV2 | TGTGCCAGCAGTCCTTTATTCTATGGCTACACCTTC | CASSPLFYGYTF
TRBJ1-1 | - | - | TRBV3-1 | TGTGCCAGCAGCCAAGAGGTAAGCGGCACTGAAGCTTTCTTT | CASSQEVSGTEAFF
TRBJ2-7 | - | - | TRBV2 | TGTGCCAGCAGTGTCCTCGACTCAGCCTACGAGCAGTACTTC | CASSVLDSAYEQYF
TRBJ2-6 | few | - | TRBV7-9 | TGTGCCAGCAGCTTAGCGGGGGCCTCTGGGGCCAACGTCCTGACTTTC | CASSLAGASGANVLTF
TRBJ2-2 | - | TRBD2 | TRBV7-2 | TGTGCCAGCAGCTTAGGAGCGGGAGTGGGCACCGGGGAGCTGTTTTTT | CASSLGAGVGTGELFF